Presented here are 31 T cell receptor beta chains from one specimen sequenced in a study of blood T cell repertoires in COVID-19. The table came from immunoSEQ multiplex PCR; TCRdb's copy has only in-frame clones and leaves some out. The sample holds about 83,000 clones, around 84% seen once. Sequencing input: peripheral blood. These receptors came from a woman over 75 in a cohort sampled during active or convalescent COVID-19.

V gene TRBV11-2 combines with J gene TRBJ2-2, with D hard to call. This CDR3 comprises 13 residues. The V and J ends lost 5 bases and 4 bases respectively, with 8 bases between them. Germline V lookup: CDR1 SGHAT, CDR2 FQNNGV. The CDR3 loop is CASSPRGTGELFF. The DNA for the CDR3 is TGTGCCAGCAGCCCTCGAGGCACCGGGGAGCTGTTTTTT.

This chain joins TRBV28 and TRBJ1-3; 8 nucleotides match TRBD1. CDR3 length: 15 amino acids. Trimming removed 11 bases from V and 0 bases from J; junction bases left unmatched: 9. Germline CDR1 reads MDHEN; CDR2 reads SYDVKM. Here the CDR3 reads CAGSGTGGSGNTIYF. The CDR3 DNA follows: TGTGCCGGCTCCGGGACAGGAGGCTCTGGAAACACCATATATTTT.

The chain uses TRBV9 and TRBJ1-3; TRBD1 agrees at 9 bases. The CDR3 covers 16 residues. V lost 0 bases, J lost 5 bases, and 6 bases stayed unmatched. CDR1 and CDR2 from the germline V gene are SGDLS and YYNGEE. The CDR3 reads CASSVGPGQGRNTIYF. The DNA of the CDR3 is TGTGCCAGCAGCGTAGGACCGGGACAGGGCCGAAACACCATATATTTT.

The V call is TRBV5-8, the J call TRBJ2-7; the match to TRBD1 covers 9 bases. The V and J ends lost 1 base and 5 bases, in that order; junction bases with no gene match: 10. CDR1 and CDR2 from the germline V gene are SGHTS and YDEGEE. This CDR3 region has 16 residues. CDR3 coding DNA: TGTGCCAGCAGCTTGTCCTACCGGGACAGGGAACACGAGCAGTACTTC. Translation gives CASSLSYRDREHEQYF. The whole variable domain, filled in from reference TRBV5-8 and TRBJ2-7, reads EAGVTQSPTHLIKTRGQQATLRCSPISGHTSVYWYQQALGLGLQFLLWYDEGEERNRGNFPPRFSGRQFPNYSSELNVNALELEDSALYLCASSLSYRDREHEQYFGPGTRLTVT.

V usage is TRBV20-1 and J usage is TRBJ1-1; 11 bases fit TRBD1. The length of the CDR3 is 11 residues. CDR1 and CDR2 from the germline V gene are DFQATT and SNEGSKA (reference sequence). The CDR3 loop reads CSGQGAFEAFF. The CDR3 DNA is TGCAGCGGACAGGGGGCTTTTGAAGCTTTCTTT.

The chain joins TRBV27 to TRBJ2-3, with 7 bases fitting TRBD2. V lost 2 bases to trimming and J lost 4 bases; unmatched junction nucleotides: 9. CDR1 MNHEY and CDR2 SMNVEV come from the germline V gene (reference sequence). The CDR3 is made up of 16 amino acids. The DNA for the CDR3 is TGTGCCAGCAGTTTAAGACGCAGGGAGGGCGCAGATACGCAGTATTTT. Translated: CASSLRRREGADTQYF.

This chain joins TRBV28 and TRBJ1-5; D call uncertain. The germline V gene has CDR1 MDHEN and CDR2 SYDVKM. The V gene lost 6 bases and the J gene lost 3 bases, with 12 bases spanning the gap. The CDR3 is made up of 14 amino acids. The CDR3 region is CASSSTQVNQPQHF. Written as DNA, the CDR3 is TGTGCCAGCAGCTCCACCCAGGTCAATCAGCCCCAGCATTTT.

The CDR3 reads CASSPGSGYSGNTIYF. The CDR3 DNA follows: TGTGCCAGCAGCCCCGGGTCAGGGTACTCTGGAAACACCATATATTTT. This chain links TRBV28 with TRBJ1-3; possible D gene TRBD1, 5 bases. From germline, CDR1 is MDHEN and CDR2 SYDVKM. V was trimmed by 6 bases and J by 0 bases, leaving 15 bases between them. CDR3 length equals 16 residues.

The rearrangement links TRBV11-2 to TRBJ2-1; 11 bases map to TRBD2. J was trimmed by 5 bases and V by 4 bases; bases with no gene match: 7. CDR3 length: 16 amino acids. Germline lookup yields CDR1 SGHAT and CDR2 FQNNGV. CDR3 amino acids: CASSSDLAGGHNEQFF. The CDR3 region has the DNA TGTGCCAGCAGCTCCGATCTAGCGGGAGGACACAATGAGCAGTTCTTC.

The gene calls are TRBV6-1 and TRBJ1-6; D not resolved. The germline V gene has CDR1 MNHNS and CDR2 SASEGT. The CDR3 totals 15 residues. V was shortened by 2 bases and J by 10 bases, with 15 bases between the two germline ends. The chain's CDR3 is CASSERLGEGSPLHF. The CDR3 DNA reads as TGTGCCAGCAGTGAAAGACTCGGGGAAGGATCACCCCTCCACTTT.

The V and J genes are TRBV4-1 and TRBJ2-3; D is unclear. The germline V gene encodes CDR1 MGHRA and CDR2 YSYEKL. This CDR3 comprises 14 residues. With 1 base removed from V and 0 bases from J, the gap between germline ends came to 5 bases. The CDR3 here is CASSQGQSTDTQYF. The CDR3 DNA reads TGCGCCAGCAGCCAAGGTCAAAGCACAGATACGCAGTATTTT.

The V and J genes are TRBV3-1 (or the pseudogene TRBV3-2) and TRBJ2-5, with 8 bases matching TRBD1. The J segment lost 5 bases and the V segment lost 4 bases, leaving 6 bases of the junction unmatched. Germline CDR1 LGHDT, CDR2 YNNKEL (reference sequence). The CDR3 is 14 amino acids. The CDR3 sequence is CASSLAGGSETQYF. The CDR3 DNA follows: TGTGCCAGCAGCCTGGCAGGGGGCTCGGAGACCCAGTACTTC.

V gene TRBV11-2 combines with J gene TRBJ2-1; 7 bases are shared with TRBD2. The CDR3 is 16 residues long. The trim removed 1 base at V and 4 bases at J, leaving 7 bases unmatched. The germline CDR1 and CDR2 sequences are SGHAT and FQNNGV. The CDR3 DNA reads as TGTGCCAGCAGCTTAGGGACTAGTTTAGTATACAATGAGCAGTTCTTC. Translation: CASSLGTSLVYNEQFF.

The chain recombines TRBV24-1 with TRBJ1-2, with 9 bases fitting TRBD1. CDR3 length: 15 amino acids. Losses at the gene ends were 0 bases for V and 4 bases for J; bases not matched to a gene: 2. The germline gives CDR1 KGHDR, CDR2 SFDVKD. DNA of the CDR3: TGTGCCACCAGTGATTTGCGACAGGGGGTCTATGGCTACACCTTC. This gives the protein CATSDLRQGVYGYTF.

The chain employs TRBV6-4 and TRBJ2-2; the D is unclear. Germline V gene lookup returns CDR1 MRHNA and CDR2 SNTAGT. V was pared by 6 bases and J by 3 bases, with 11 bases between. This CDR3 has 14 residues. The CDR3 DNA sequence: TGTGCCAGCAGCGAGTTTCCCGACACCGGGGAGCTGTTTTTT. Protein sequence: CASSEFPDTGELFF.

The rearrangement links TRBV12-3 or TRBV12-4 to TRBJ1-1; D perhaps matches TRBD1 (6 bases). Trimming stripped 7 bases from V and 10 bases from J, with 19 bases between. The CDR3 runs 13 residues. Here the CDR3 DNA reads TGTGCCAGCACCCAGGACAGCCCCTTCGGAGCTTTCTTT. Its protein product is CASTQDSPFGAFF.

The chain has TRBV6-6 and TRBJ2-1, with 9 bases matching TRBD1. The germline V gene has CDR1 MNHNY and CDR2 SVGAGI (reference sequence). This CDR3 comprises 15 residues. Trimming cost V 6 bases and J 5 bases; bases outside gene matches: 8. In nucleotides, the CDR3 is TGTGCCAGCAGCCCGAACAGGGGGCGAGACAATGAGCAGTTCTTC. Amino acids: CASSPNRGRDNEQFF.

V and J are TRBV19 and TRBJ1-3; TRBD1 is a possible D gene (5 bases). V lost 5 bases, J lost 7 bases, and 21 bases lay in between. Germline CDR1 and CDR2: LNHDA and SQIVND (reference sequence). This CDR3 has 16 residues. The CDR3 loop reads CASSYRSGGIRNTIYF. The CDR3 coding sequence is TGTGCCAGTAGTTATAGGTCGGGGGGAATACGGAACACCATATATTTT.

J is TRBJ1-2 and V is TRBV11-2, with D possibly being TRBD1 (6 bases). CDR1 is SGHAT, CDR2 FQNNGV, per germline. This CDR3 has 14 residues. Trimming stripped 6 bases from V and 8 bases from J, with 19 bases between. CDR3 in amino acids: CASRPGTTRQGYTF. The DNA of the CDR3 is TGTGCCAGCAGGCCGGGGACAACCCGCCAGGGCTACACCTTC.

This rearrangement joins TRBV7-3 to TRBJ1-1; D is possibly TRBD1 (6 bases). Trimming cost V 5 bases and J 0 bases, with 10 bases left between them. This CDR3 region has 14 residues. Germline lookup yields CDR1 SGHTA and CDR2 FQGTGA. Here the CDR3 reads CASSQGHLNTEAFF. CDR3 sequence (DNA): TGTGCCAGCAGCCAGGGACACCTGAACACTGAAGCTTTCTTT.

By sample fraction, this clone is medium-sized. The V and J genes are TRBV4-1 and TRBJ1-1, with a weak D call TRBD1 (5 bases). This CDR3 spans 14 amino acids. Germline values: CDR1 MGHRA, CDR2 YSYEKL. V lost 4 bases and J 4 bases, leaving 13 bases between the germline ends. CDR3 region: CASSLPGGGTEAFF. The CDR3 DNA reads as TGCGCCAGCAGCCTCCCAGGCGGGGGCACTGAAGCTTTCTTT.

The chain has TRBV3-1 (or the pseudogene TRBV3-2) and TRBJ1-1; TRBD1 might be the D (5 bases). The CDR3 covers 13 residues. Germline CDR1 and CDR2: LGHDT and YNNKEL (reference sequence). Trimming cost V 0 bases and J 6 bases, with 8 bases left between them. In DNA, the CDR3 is TGTGCCAGCAGCCAAGATTTGACAGCTGAAGCTTTCTTT. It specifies CASSQDLTAEAFF.

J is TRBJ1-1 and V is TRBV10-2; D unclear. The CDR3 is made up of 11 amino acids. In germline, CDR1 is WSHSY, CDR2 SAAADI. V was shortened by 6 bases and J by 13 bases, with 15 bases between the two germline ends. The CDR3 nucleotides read TGCGCCAGCAGCGATAGAGGGATCGGTTTCTTT. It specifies CASSDRGIGFF.

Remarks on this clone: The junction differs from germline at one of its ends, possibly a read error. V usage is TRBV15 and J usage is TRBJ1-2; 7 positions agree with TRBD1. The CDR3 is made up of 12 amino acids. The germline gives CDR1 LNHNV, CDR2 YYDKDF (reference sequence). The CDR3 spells CATSRDRDSRAF. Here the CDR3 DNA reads TGTGCCACCAGCAGAGATCGGGACAGCCGTGCCTTC.

The DNA of the CDR3 is TGTGCCAGCAGTTTGGGACAGGGACAAGAGACCCAGTACTTC. Encoded protein: CASSLGQGQETQYF. The chain is built from TRBV6-5 and TRBJ2-5; 9 bases are a match to TRBD1. The CDR3 extends over 14 amino acids. Unmatched junction bases numbered 2, after V lost 4 bases and J lost 2 bases. Germline CDR1 and CDR2: MNHEY and SVGAGI.

The CDR3 region has the DNA TGTGCCAGCCTAGCGGGAGGGCCGTCGCTCTCCTACGAGCAGTACGTC. Translated, it gives CASLAGGPSLSYEQYV. The chain joins TRBV6-6 to TRBJ2-7, with TRBD2 matching over 12 bases. This CDR3 contains 16 residues. Trimming at V came to 8 bases and at J to 0 bases, leaving 8 bases not matched to a gene. The V gene's germline CDR1 is MNHNY and CDR2 SVGAGI (reference sequence).

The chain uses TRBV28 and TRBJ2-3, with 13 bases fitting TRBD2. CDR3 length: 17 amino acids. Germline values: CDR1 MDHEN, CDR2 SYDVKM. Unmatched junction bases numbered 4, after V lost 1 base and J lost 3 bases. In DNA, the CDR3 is TGTGCCAGCAGTTTATCACTAGCGGGAGGGACGACAGATACGCAGTATTTT. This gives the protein CASSLSLAGGTTDTQYF.

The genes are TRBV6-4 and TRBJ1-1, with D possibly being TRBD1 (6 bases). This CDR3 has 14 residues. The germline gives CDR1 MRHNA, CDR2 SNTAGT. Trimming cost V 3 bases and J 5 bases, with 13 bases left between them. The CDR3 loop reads CASSEWGGATEAFF. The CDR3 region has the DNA TGTGCCAGCAGTGAATGGGGGGGGGCGACTGAAGCTTTCTTT.

The CDR3 region is CATSSGRETGANVLTF. The CDR3 DNA reads as TGTGCCACGTCTAGCGGGAGAGAGACGGGGGCCAACGTCCTGACTTTC. The chain recombines TRBV10-3 with TRBJ2-6, with 10 bases identical to TRBD2. The CDR3 is made up of 16 amino acids. Trimming took 10 bases from V and 4 from J; bases not matched to a gene: 10. The germline gives CDR1 ENHRY, CDR2 SYGVKD.

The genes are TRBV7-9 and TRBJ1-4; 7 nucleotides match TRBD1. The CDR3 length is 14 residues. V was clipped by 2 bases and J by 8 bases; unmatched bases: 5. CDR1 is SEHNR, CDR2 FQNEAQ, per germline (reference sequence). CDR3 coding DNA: TGTGCCAGCAGCTTATTGACAGGGAACGAAAAACTGTTTTTT. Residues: CASSLLTGNEKLFF.

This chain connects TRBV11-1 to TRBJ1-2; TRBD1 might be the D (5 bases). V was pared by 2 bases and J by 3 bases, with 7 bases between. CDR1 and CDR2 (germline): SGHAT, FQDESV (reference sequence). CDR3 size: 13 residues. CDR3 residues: CASSLQGHYGYTF. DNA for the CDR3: TGTGCCAGCAGCTTACAGGGTCACTATGGCTACACCTTC.